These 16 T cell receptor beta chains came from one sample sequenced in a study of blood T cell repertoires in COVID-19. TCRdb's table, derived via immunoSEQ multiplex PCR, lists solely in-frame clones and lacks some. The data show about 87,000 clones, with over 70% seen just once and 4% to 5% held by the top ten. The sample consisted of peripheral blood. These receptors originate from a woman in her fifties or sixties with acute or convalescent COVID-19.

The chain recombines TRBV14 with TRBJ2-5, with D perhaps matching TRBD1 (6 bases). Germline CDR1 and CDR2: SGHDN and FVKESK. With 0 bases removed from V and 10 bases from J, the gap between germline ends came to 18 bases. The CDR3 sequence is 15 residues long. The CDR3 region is CASSQDQGFLGVQYF. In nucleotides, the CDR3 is TGTGCCAGCAGCCAAGATCAGGGGTTTCTTGGGGTCCAGTACTTC.

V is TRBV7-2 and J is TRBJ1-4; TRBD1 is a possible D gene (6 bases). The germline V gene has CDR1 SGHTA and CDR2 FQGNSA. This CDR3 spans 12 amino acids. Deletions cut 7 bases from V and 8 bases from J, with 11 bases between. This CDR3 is CASTQGTEKLFF. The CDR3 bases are TGTGCCAGCACCCAGGGGACCGAAAAACTGTTTTTT.

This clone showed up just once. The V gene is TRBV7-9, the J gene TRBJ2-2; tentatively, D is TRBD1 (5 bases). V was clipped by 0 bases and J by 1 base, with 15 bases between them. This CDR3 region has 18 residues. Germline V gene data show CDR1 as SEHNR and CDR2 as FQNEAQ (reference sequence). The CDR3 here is CASSLALDNRLNTGELFF. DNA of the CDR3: TGTGCCAGCAGCTTAGCGCTGGACAACCGATTGAACACCGGGGAGCTGTTTTTT.

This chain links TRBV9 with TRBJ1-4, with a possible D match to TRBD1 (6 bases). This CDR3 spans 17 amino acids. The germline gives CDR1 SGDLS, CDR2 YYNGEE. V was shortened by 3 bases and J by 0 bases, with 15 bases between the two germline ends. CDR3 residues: CASSGGRQVATNEKLFF. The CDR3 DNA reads TGTGCCAGCAGCGGAGGACGACAGGTCGCAACTAATGAAAAACTGTTTTTT.

CDR3 sequence (DNA): TGTGCCAGCACCCCCCGGCCGGGACAGGTACTCAATCAGCCCCAGCATTTT. It encodes CASTPRPGQVLNQPQHF. V is TRBV6-2 or TRBV6-3 and J is TRBJ1-5, with 8 bases fitting TRBD1. This CDR3 region has 17 residues. The V gene's germline CDR1 is MNHEY and CDR2 SVGEGT. The junction had 14 bases not matched to a gene; V was cut back by 7 bases and J by 3 bases.

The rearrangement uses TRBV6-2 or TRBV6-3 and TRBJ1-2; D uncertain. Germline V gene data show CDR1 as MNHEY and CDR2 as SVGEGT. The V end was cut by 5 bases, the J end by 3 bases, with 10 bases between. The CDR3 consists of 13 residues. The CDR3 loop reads CASSLSGYYGYTF. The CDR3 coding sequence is TGTGCCAGCAGTCTGTCAGGCTACTATGGCTACACCTTC.

This chain's CDR3 is CSVRSSNQPQHF. In nucleotides, the CDR3 is TGCAGCGTTCGTAGTAGCAATCAGCCCCAGCATTTT. J is TRBJ1-5 and V is TRBV29-1; D call uncertain. Germline loops: CDR1 SQVTM, CDR2 ANQGSEA. V was shortened by 5 bases and J by 0 bases, with 5 bases between the two germline ends. The CDR3 totals 12 residues.

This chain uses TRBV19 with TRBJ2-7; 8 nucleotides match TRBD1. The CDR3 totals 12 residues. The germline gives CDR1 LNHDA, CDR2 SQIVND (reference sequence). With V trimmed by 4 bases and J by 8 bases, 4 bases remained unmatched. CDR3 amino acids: CASSSGQGKQYF. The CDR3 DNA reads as TGTGCCAGTAGTAGCGGACAGGGTAAGCAGTACTTC.

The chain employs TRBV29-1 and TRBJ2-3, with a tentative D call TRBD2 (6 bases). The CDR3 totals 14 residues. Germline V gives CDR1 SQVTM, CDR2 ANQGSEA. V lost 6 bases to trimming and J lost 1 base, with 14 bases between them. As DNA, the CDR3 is TGCAGCGTCGAGACTAGGTCACGCACAGATACGCAGTATTTT. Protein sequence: CSVETRSRTDTQYF.

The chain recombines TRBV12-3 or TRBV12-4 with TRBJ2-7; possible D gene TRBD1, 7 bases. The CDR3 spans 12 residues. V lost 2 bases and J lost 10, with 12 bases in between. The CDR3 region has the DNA TGTGCCAGCAGTTTACGCAGGGGGGACCAGTACTTC. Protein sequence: CASSLRRGDQYF.

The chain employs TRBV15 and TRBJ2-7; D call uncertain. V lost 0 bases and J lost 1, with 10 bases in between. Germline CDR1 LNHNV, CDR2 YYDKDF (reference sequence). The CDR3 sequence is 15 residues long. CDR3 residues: CATSRDAQKSYEQYF. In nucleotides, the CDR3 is TGTGCCACCAGCAGAGATGCGCAAAAATCCTACGAGCAGTACTTC.

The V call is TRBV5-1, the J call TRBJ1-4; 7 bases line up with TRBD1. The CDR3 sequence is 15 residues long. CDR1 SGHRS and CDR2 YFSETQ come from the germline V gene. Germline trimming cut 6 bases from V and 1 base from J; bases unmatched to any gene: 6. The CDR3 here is CASKRGPGTNEKLFF. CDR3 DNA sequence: TGCGCCAGCAAAAGGGGGCCCGGAACTAATGAAAAACTGTTTTTT.

CDR3 DNA sequence: TGTGCCACCAGCAGCAGGACAGGGGTGAAGGGAGAGACCCAGTACTTC. Encoded protein: CATSSRTGVKGETQYF. The V call is TRBV15, the J call TRBJ2-5, with 9 bases that match TRBD1. V lost 3 bases, J lost 4 bases, and 9 bases stayed unmatched. CDR3 length: 16 amino acids. The germline V gene encodes CDR1 LNHNV and CDR2 YYDKDF (reference sequence).

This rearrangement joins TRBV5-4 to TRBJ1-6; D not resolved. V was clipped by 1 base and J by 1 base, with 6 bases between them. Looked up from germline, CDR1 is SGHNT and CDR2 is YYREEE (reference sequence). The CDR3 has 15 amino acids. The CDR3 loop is CASSLSGSYNSPLHF. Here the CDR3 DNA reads TGTGCCAGCAGCTTGTCGGGGTCCTATAATTCACCCCTCCACTTT.

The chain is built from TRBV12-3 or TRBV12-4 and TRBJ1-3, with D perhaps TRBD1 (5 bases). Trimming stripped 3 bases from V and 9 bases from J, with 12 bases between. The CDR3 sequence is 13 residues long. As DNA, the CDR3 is TGTGCCAGCAGTTTTCTGGCGGGGGGCACCATATATTTT. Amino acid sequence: CASSFLAGGTIYF.

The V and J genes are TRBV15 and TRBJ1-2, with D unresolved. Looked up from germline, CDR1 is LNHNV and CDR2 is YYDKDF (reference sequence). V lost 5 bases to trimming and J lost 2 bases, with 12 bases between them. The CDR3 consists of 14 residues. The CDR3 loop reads CATSLVLVNYGYTF. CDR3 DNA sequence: TGTGCCACCAGCCTAGTATTGGTAAACTATGGCTACACCTTC.